The next 32 T cell receptor beta chains were all read from a single sample in a study of regulatory and conventional T cells in RAG deficiency. Genomic DNA came from blood conventional CD4+ T cells gated CD25-low CD127-high. The protocol was immunoSEQ multiplex PCR, while the TCRdb copy is restricted to in-frame clones and leaves out a portion. The repertoire consists of about 30,000 clones, with 90% to 97% occurring once and the leading ten covering over 0.35%. These data also featured in a second study, about regulatory T cells. That paper adds: Amplification used 52 TRBV primers and 13 TRBJ primers.

Sequencing was performed on CD25- CD4+ T cells sorted from blood. All receptors come from a human donor in good health.

J is TRBJ1-2 and V is TRBV14; a possible D gene is TRBD1 (6 bases). Germline V gives CDR1 SGHDN, CDR2 FVKESK. The CDR3 runs to 12 residues. With 5 bases removed from V and 8 bases from J, the gap between germline ends came to 12 bases. CDR3 loop: CASSKQGWGYTF. CDR3 in DNA: TGTGCCAGCAGCAAACAGGGATGGGGCTACACCTTC.

The chain recombines TRBV7-2 with TRBJ2-7; 11 bases fit TRBD2. The CDR3 spans 15 residues. The V and J ends lost 4 bases and 4 bases, in that order; junction bases with no gene match: 6. Germline lookup yields CDR1 SGHTA and CDR2 FQGNSA. The CDR3 nucleotides read TGTGCCAGCAGCTCCCCTAGCGGGAGGTCGTACGAGCAGTACTTC. Translation: CASSSPSGRSYEQYF.

J is TRBJ1-2 and V is TRBV5-1; D uncertain. The germline V gene has CDR1 SGHRS and CDR2 YFSETQ. Trimming took off 0 bases at V and 6 bases at J, with 12 bases between the two ends. The CDR3 consists of 14 residues. Here the CDR3 reads CASSLADTVDGYTF. The CDR3 DNA is TGCGCCAGCAGCTTGGCCGACACGGTTGATGGCTACACCTTC.

The V and J genes are TRBV10-3 and TRBJ1-2, with D perhaps matching TRBD1 (6 bases). There are 17 residues in the CDR3. The ends were cut back, 2 bases at V and 5 bases at J, with 21 bases in the middle. Germline CDR1 and CDR2: ENHRY and SYGVKD. CDR3 bases: TGTGCCATCAGTGAGCCCAAGACCGGGACATCCACTTATGGCTACACCTTC. It yields the protein CAISEPKTGTSTYGYTF.

This clone was detected only once. V and J are TRBV25-1 and TRBJ1-6; 7 bases agree with TRBD1. Germline CDR1 is MGHDK and CDR2 is SYGVNS. The CDR3 is made up of 11 amino acids. V shed 5 bases, J shed 13 bases, and the junction held 2 bases outside the gene matches. The CDR3 spells CASSSGQPLHF. CDR3 in DNA: TGTGCCAGCAGTTCGGGACAGCCCCTCCACTTT.

The chain has TRBV5-4 and TRBJ2-1, with D maybe TRBD1 (6 bases). CDR1 SGHNT and CDR2 YYREEE come from the germline V gene (reference sequence). The CDR3 spans 14 residues. With 1 base removed from V and 3 bases from J, the gap between germline ends came to 8 bases. As DNA, the CDR3 is TGTGCCAGCAGCTTGTCAGGGGACTACAATGAGCAGTTCTTC. This sequence encodes CASSLSGDYNEQFF.

This clone was observed a single time. The chain has TRBV23-1 and TRBJ2-5; D might be TRBD1 (6 bases). The end of the DNA fits TRBJ2-7 better, so the J call may be wrong. TRBV23-1 counts as an open reading frame of uncertain function. The CDR3 has 17 amino acids. DNA of the CDR3: TGCGCCAGCAGTCAACCCGGGCCACAGGGTATGAGGGGCGAGCAGTACTTC. This encodes CASSQPGPQGMRGEQYF.

The chain is built from TRBV5-1 and TRBJ1-5; TRBD1 is a possible D gene (5 bases). V was shortened by 0 bases and J by 0 bases, with 7 bases between the two germline ends. CDR1 SGHRS and CDR2 YFSETQ come from the germline V gene. The CDR3 contains 15 residues. The CDR3 DNA follows: TGCGCCAGCAGCTTGGAAGGGGATAGCAATCAGCCCCAGCATTTT. Protein: CASSLEGDSNQPQHF.

The chain is built from TRBV5-1 and TRBJ2-6; D unresolved. There are 14 residues in the CDR3. Germline V CDR1 and CDR2: SGHRS, YFSETQ. The germline V and J ends were trimmed by 2 bases and 2 bases, with 5 bases remaining between them. The CDR3 nucleotides read TGCGCCAGCAGCTTTAATCCTGGGGCCAACGTCCTGACTTTC. Its protein product is CASSFNPGANVLTF.

The chain is built from TRBV6-5 and TRBJ1-2, with 7 bases matching TRBD1. V gave up 0 bases and J gave up 1 base; unmatched junction bases: 2. Looked up from germline, CDR1 is MNHEY and CDR2 is SVGAGI. This CDR3 has 15 residues. The CDR3 coding sequence is TGTGCCAGCAGTTACTCGACAGGGTTTAACTATGGCTACACCTTC. Translation gives CASSYSTGFNYGYTF.

This clone was seen only once. The chain's CDR3 is CASSSRVVTGAGNTIYF. In nucleotides, the CDR3 is TGTGCCAGCAGCTCCCGGGTCGTGACAGGGGCTGGAAACACCATATATTTT. This chain uses TRBV7-2 with TRBJ1-3, with 8 bases lining up with TRBD1. Germline-derived CDR1 and CDR2 are SGHTA and FQGNSA. V shed 4 bases and J 2 bases; nucleotides not matched to a gene: 10. This CDR3 has 17 amino acids.

The V call is TRBV11-2, the J call TRBJ2-7, with 10 nucleotides matching TRBD2. The CDR3 totals 15 residues. Germline CDR1 SGHAT, CDR2 FQNNGV. V trimming: 5 bases; J trimming: 4 bases; junction bases outside the gene matches: 8. The CDR3: CASSQIAGGRYEQYF. The CDR3 nucleotides are TGTGCCAGCAGCCAGATAGCGGGAGGTCGGTACGAGCAGTACTTC. The variable domain in full, with the rest retrieved from reference TRBV11-2 and TRBJ2-7, is EAGVAQSPRYKIIEKRQSVAFWCNPISGHATLYWYQQILGQGPKLLIQFQNNGVVDDSQLPKDRFSAERLKGVDSTLKIQPAKLEDSAVYLCASSQIAGGRYEQYFGPGTRLTVT.

The gene calls are TRBV30 and TRBJ1-5; D ambiguous. Germline V gives CDR1 GTSNPN, CDR2 SVGIG (reference sequence). Trimming took 0 bases from V and 5 from J, leaving 8 bases between them. The CDR3 consists of 13 residues. CDR3 region: CAWSVAGHQPQHF. Here the CDR3 DNA reads TGTGCCTGGAGTGTCGCGGGTCATCAGCCCCAGCATTTT.

This clone occurred once. The chain joins TRBV6-5 to TRBJ1-4, with TRBD1 matching 7 bases. This CDR3 is 14 amino acids long. Looked up from germline, CDR1 is MNHEY and CDR2 is SVGAGI. The V segment lost 6 bases and the J segment 8 bases; nucleotides outside the gene matches: 9. The DNA of the CDR3 is TGTGCCAGCAGCCTAGACAGGGTTGGGGAAAAACTGTTTTTT. Residues: CASSLDRVGEKLFF.

The V call is TRBV5-6, the J call TRBJ1-1, with 7 positions matching TRBD1. Germline assignment: CDR1 SGHDT and CDR2 YYEEEE. V shed 3 bases, J shed 6 bases, and the junction held 5 bases outside the gene matches. CDR3 length: 13 amino acids. The CDR3 nucleotides are TGTGCCAGCAGCTCCGGACAGGCGCCTGAAGCTTTCTTT. Its protein is CASSSGQAPEAFF. Together with reference TRBV5-6 and TRBJ1-1, the CDR3 gives the full variable domain: DAGVTQSPTHLIKTRGQQVTLRCSPKSGHDTVSWYQQALGQGPQFIFQYYEEEERQRGNFPDRFSGHQFPNYSSELNVNALLLGDSALYLCASSSGQAPEAFFGQGTRLTVV.

The chain is built from TRBV5-1 and TRBJ2-7; the match to TRBD1 covers 7 bases. The CDR3 contains 14 residues. The V gene end was trimmed by 7 bases and the J gene end by 2 bases; junction bases not matched to a gene: 9. Germline V CDR1 and CDR2: SGHRS, YFSETQ. The CDR3 sequence: CASSYSGTAYEQYF. In nucleotides, the CDR3 is TGCGCCAGCTCTTATTCCGGGACAGCCTACGAGCAGTACTTC.

The chain couples TRBV7-2 to TRBJ2-1; D might be TRBD1 (6 bases). The germline CDR1 and CDR2 sequences are SGHTA and FQGNSA. Trimming removed 5 bases from V and 8 bases from J, with 16 bases in between. This CDR3 is built from 14 residues. CDR3 in amino acids: CASSDKTGLHEQFF. The CDR3 coding sequence is TGTGCCAGCAGCGACAAAACAGGGCTACATGAGCAGTTCTTC.

The chain links TRBV11-2 to TRBJ2-7, with 9 nucleotides matching TRBD2. In germline, CDR1 is SGHAT, CDR2 FQNNGV. The CDR3 is 15 residues long. Losses at the gene ends were 1 base for V and 2 bases for J; bases not matched to a gene: 3. CDR3 sequence reads: CASSLVRGGTYEQYF. In DNA form, the CDR3 reads TGTGCCAGCAGCTTAGTGCGGGGGGGGACCTACGAGCAGTACTTC.

The chain uses TRBV18 and TRBJ2-7; 8 bases are shared with TRBD1. CDR1 KGHSH and CDR2 LQKENI come from the germline V gene. V dropped 8 bases and J dropped 5; count of bases not matched to a gene: 14. The CDR3 covers 15 residues. CDR3 loop: CASKKSQGAIDEQYF. The CDR3 DNA is TGTGCCAGCAAAAAATCCCAGGGGGCTATTGACGAGCAGTACTTC.

The chain is built from TRBV6-5 and TRBJ1-5, with 8 bases aligning to TRBD1. V lost 6 bases to trimming and J lost 2 bases; unmatched junction nucleotides: 3. The CDR3 consists of 14 residues. Germline CDR1 reads MNHEY; CDR2 reads SVGAGI. The CDR3 nucleotides are TGTGCCAGCAGGATGACAGGGGGCAATCAGCCCCAGCATTTT. Its protein product is CASRMTGGNQPQHF.

This clone was counted a single time. The V gene is TRBV19, the J gene TRBJ1-1; TRBD1 aligns across 8 bases. V gave up 6 bases and J gave up 5 bases; unmatched junction bases: 8. Germline V CDR1 and CDR2: LNHDA, SQIVND (reference sequence). This CDR3 spans 14 amino acids. The DNA of the CDR3 is TGTGCCAGTAGCCACCCCAGGGGGCCAACTGAAGCTTTCTTT. Its protein is CASSHPRGPTEAFF.

The chain links TRBV14 to TRBJ2-7, with 11 bases matching TRBD1. V lost 0 bases to trimming and J lost 3 bases; unmatched junction nucleotides: 4. CDR3 length: 16 residues. Germline V gene data show CDR1 as SGHDN and CDR2 as FVKESK. CDR3 sequence: CASSQDTGTGGYEQYF. In DNA, the CDR3 is TGTGCCAGCAGCCAAGATACTGGGACAGGGGGCTACGAGCAGTACTTC.

The rearrangement uses TRBV18 and TRBJ1-1, with no clear D. Germline-derived CDR1 and CDR2 are KGHSH and LQKENI. The CDR3 is 14 residues long. Trimming cost V 2 bases and J 1 base, with 8 bases left between them. The CDR3 DNA is TGTGCCAGCTCACCATCGGAGGGGAACACTGAAGCTTTCTTT. This codes for CASSPSEGNTEAFF.

This rearrangement joins TRBV18 to TRBJ1-1, with TRBD1 identical over 11 bases. The length of the CDR3 is 15 residues. J was trimmed by 4 bases and V by 4 bases; bases with no gene match: 5. Germline CDR1 KGHSH, CDR2 LQKENI. The CDR3 is CASSLTGTGGTEAFF. CDR3 nucleotide sequence: TGTGCCAGCTCACTAACCGGGACAGGGGGCACTGAAGCTTTCTTT. The full variable domain, with the rest looked up from reference TRBV18 and TRBJ1-1, is NAGVMQNPRHLVRRRGQEARLRCSPMKGHSHVYWYRQLPEEGLKFMVYLQKENIIDESGMPKERFSAEFPKEGPSILRIQQVVRGDSAAYFCASSLTGTGGTEAFFGQGTRLTVV.

V gene TRBV19 combines with J gene TRBJ1-2; 8 bases fit TRBD1. This CDR3 spans 14 amino acids. Germline V gene lookup returns CDR1 LNHDA and CDR2 SQIVND (reference sequence). V shed 6 bases and J 5 bases; nucleotides not matched to a gene: 8. In DNA, the CDR3 is TGTGCCAGTAGGTTTCAGGGGGCTCTTTATGGCTACACCTTC. This gives the protein CASRFQGALYGYTF.

CDR3 nucleotide sequence: TGTGCCAGCAGCGTACGTGGGACAGTTCCGAATTCACCCCTCCACTTT. Protein sequence: CASSVRGTVPNSPLHF. The rearrangement joins TRBV11-2 to TRBJ1-6; TRBD1 agrees at 7 bases. The CDR3 runs to 16 residues. CDR1 SGHAT and CDR2 FQNNGV come from the germline V gene. With V trimmed by 5 bases and J by 7 bases, 11 bases remained unmatched.

This clone was seen just once. V usage is TRBV5-4 and J usage is TRBJ2-7, with 9 bases identical to TRBD2. Germline CDR1 reads SGHNT; CDR2 reads YYREEE (reference sequence). This CDR3 spans 16 amino acids. V trimming: 4 bases; J trimming: 3 bases; junction bases outside the gene matches: 11. As DNA, the CDR3 is TGTGCCAGCAGCCCTCAGAGACTAGCGGCCAACTACGAGCAGTACTTC. Amino acid sequence: CASSPQRLAANYEQYF.

V usage is TRBV5-4 and J usage is TRBJ1-1, with 12 bases matching TRBD1. V dropped 4 bases and J dropped 6; count of bases not matched to a gene: 7. CDR1 and CDR2 (germline): SGHNT, YYREEE (reference sequence). There are 15 residues in the CDR3. The CDR3 DNA reads TGTGCCAGCAGCCCTGGGGGACAGGGGGCCTCTGAAGCTTTCTTT. It is translated as CASSPGGQGASEAFF.

The rearrangement links TRBV7-9 to TRBJ1-2; D remains ambiguous. CDR3 length: 14 residues. Trimming cost V 5 bases and J 0 bases, with 10 bases left between them. The germline V gene has CDR1 SEHNR and CDR2 FQNEAQ (reference sequence). The CDR3 loop reads CASSTANPNYGYTF. DNA of the CDR3: TGTGCCAGCAGCACCGCGAACCCTAACTATGGCTACACCTTC.

The V call is TRBV6-5, the J call TRBJ1-4, with 8 bases matching TRBD1. Germline V CDR1 and CDR2: MNHEY, SVGAGI. This CDR3 has 14 residues. The V and J ends lost 6 bases and 8 bases, in that order; junction bases with no gene match: 8. DNA of the CDR3: TGTGCCAGCAGCCGACAGGGGTCAACCGAAAAACTGTTTTTT. This translates into CASSRQGSTEKLFF.

J is TRBJ2-7 and V is TRBV7-2; weak D call: TRBD2 (6 bases). The CDR3 has 15 residues. CDR1 is SGHTA, CDR2 FQGNSA, per germline. The ends were cut back, 1 base at V and 3 bases at J, with 13 bases in the middle. The CDR3 DNA reads TGTGCCAGCAGCTTAGATCCAGGCGGGGACTACGAGCAGTACTTC. This codes for CASSLDPGGDYEQYF.

The chain combines TRBV19 with TRBJ1-5, with 9 bases identical to TRBD1. The CDR3 runs to 13 residues. Germline V gene lookup returns CDR1 LNHDA and CDR2 SQIVND (reference sequence). Trimming removed 6 bases from V and 5 bases from J; junction bases left unmatched: 2. This chain's CDR3 is CASRGQGHQPQHF. The DNA for the CDR3 is TGTGCCAGTAGGGGACAGGGCCATCAGCCCCAGCATTTT.